The 21 T cell receptor beta chains listed next were all sequenced from one sample in a study of identical twins. TCRdb fed the 5' RACE reads into MiXCR, producing one record per CDR3 protein. The data show about 100,000 distinct CDR3 sequences, with 4.5% to 6.5% seen just once and about 12% held by the top ten. Material: memory T cells sorted from blood. The receptors stem from a woman in her 50s in good health.

This clonotype was observed at least ten times. The chain is built from TRBV5-1 and TRBJ2-7, with a tentative D call TRBD1 (5 bases). The CDR3 sequence is 14 residues long. The germline gives CDR1 SGHRS, CDR2 YFSETQ. Trimming took off 0 bases at V and 5 bases at J, with 12 bases between the two ends. CDR3 protein: CASSLGQHYDEQYF. The CDR3 DNA sequence: TGCGCCAGCAGCTTGGGACAGCATTATGACGAGCAGTACTTC.

Ten or more counts support this clonotype. The chain is built from TRBV24-1 and TRBJ2-1; 15 bases align to TRBD2. Looked up from germline, CDR1 is KGHDR and CDR2 is SFDVKD. The length of the CDR3 is 16 residues. With V trimmed by 4 bases and J by 8 bases, 5 bases remained unmatched. CDR3 residues: CATSEGLAGGNDEQFF. CDR3 sequence (DNA): TGTGCCACCAGTGAGGGACTAGCGGGAGGAAACGATGAGCAGTTCTTC.

The CDR3 is CASSAGTNSYNEQFF. The CDR3 nucleotides read TGTGCCAGCAGCGCCGGGACAAACTCCTACAATGAGCAGTTCTTC. V usage is TRBV9 and J usage is TRBJ2-1; possible D gene TRBD1, 6 bases. Germline CDR1 is SGDLS and CDR2 is YYNGEE. The CDR3 sequence is 15 residues long. V lost 3 bases and J lost 0, with 10 bases in between.

Worth noting for this clonotype: Given a much more abundant clone one base away, this may be a read error. The J gene is TRBJ2-1, the V gene TRBV20-1, with D possibly being TRBD2 (6 bases). Germline V gives CDR1 DFQATT, CDR2 SNEGSKA (reference sequence). This CDR3 comprises 15 residues. Trimming took 7 bases from V and 3 from J, leaving 19 bases between them. The CDR3 DNA follows: TGCAGTGGCTGGAGGGCAGTGACGGGCTACAATGAGCAGTTCTTC. Residues: CSGWRAVTGYNEQFF.

This clonotype occurred many times. V is TRBV3-1 and J is TRBJ2-3; D not certain. The V and J ends lost 3 bases and 6 bases respectively, with 7 bases between them. Per germline, CDR1 LGHDT and CDR2 YNNKEL (reference sequence). The CDR3 sequence is 12 residues long. CDR3 protein: CASSHSDDTQYF. The CDR3 region has the DNA TGTGCCAGCAGCCATTCTGACGATACGCAGTATTTT.

This clonotype showed up just once. This may arise from a read error, as a much more abundant clone is one base away. The rearrangement links TRBV27 to TRBJ2-3; D is possibly TRBD2 (6 bases). Between the trimmed V and J ends, which lost 4 bases and 5 bases, there was a span of 13 bases. The V gene's germline CDR1 is MNHEY and CDR2 SMNVEV (reference sequence). CDR3 size: 14 residues. In DNA form, the CDR3 reads TGTGCCAGCAGTTGGGGGAGGTTGGGAGATACGCAGTATTTT. Translated: CASSWGRLGDTQYF.

This clonotype was counted many times. The chain combines TRBV7-2 with TRBJ2-3; the match to TRBD2 covers 8 bases. With V trimmed by 4 bases and J by 8 bases, 8 bases remained unmatched. The CDR3 runs 14 residues. Germline V CDR1 and CDR2: SGHTA, FQGNSA. The CDR3 DNA reads as TGTGCCAGCAGCTCAGCGGGAGCGAGCTCTACGCAGTATTTT. Residues: CASSSAGASSTQYF.

In its sample, this clonotype was seen a few times. The V and J genes are TRBV4-2 and TRBJ2-1; D may be TRBD2 (5 bases). V was shortened by 1 base and J by 8 bases, with 18 bases between the two germline ends. Germline-derived CDR1 and CDR2 are LGHNA and YNFKEQ. The CDR3 is 16 amino acids. The CDR3 is CASSQAGSGRRHEQFF. The CDR3 DNA is TGTGCCAGCAGCCAAGCCGGCTCTGGGCGGAGGCATGAGCAGTTCTTC.

This clonotype was observed at least ten times. The rearrangement joins TRBV4-1 to TRBJ2-1; 9 bases map to TRBD2. Germline CDR1 and CDR2: MGHRA and YSYEKL. This CDR3 region has 15 residues. Trimming took 0 bases from V and 4 from J; bases not matched to a gene: 1. CDR3 residues: CASSQERGGYNEQFF. DNA for the CDR3: TGCGCCAGCAGCCAAGAGCGGGGGGGGTACAATGAGCAGTTCTTC.

Only a few counts were recorded for this clonotype. This rearrangement joins TRBV29-1 to TRBJ2-4; D call uncertain. In germline, CDR1 is SQVTM, CDR2 ANQGSEA. The CDR3 length is 10 residues. With 5 bases removed from V and 5 bases from J, the gap between germline ends came to 4 bases. The CDR3 is CSVWENIQYF. CDR3 nucleotides: TGCAGCGTTTGGGAAAACATTCAGTACTTC. Drawing the rest from reference TRBV29-1 and TRBJ2-4, the complete variable domain is SAVISQKPSRDICQRGTSLTIQCQVDSQVTMMFWYRQQPGQSLTLIATANQGSEATYESGFVIDKFPISRPNLTFSTLTVSNMSPEDSSIYLCSVWENIQYFGAGTRLSVL.

This sequence joins TRBV6-5 and TRBJ2-7; D remains unclear. Germline CDR1 is MNHEY and CDR2 is SVGAGI. The CDR3 loop spans 13 amino acids. Trimming took off 0 bases at V and 4 bases at J, with 7 bases between the two ends. CDR3 loop: CASSYSWDYEQYF. The CDR3 nucleotides are TGTGCCAGCAGTTACTCGTGGGATTACGAGCAGTACTTC.

This clonotype was counted at least ten times. The chain uses TRBV12-3 or TRBV12-4 and TRBJ1-1; D gene uncertain. The length of the CDR3 is 14 residues. Trimming pared 5 bases from V and 1 base from J, leaving 11 bases between. The CDR3 sequence is CASSHSGQNTEAFF. In DNA, the CDR3 is TGTGCCAGCAGTCACTCCGGCCAGAACACTGAAGCTTTCTTT.

This clonotype was detected ten times or more. V usage is TRBV5-1 and J usage is TRBJ1-6; 11 bases line up with TRBD1. The germline V gene has CDR1 SGHRS and CDR2 YFSETQ. The length of the CDR3 is 15 residues. The junction had 2 bases not matched to a gene; V was cut back by 0 bases and J by 9 bases. The chain's CDR3 is CASSLEGTGGSPLHF. CDR3 coding DNA: TGCGCCAGCAGCTTGGAGGGGACAGGGGGTTCACCCCTCCACTTT.

This clonotype came up a few times. This chain links TRBV5-8 with TRBJ2-1, with D perhaps TRBD1 or TRBD2 (5 bases each). Germline CDR1 reads SGHTS; CDR2 reads YDEGEE. The CDR3 extends over 11 amino acids. The V gene lost 6 bases and the J gene lost 12 bases, with 13 bases spanning the gap. The CDR3 is CASTPGLWQFF. As DNA, the CDR3 is TGTGCCAGCACCCCGGGGCTCTGGCAGTTCTTC.

There are many counts of this clonotype. The chain joins TRBV27 to TRBJ1-5, with 7 positions matching TRBD1. With V trimmed by 5 bases and J by 4 bases, 11 bases remained unmatched. This CDR3 has 16 amino acids. The germline CDR1 and CDR2 sequences are MNHEY and SMNVEV (reference sequence). The CDR3 DNA reads as TGTGCCAGCAGTCCACATCTAGGGGACAGAAATCAGCCCCAGCATTTT. Translated, it gives CASSPHLGDRNQPQHF.

This clonotype was detected many times. The chain recombines TRBV6-2 or TRBV6-3 with TRBJ2-7, with D unclear. The CDR3 has 11 residues. V gave up 6 bases and J gave up 4 bases, with 7 bases separating them. CDR1 and CDR2 (germline): MNHEY, SVGEGT. The CDR3 DNA follows: TGTGCCAGCAGGCACGATTACGAGCAGTACGTC. This gives the protein CASRHDYEQYV.

This clonotype was seen ten or more times. The rearrangement uses TRBV11-3 and TRBJ2-1; 9 bases align to TRBD1. Trimming removed 6 bases from V and 6 bases from J; junction bases left unmatched: 3. There are 13 residues in the CDR3. Looked up from germline, CDR1 is SGHNT and CDR2 is YENEEA. This CDR3 reads CASSSDRGNEQFF. The CDR3 region has the DNA TGTGCCAGCAGTTCGGACAGGGGCAATGAGCAGTTCTTC.

This clonotype showed up many times. The chain couples TRBV27 to TRBJ2-2; 7 bases match TRBD1. The germline V gene has CDR1 MNHEY and CDR2 SMNVEV (reference sequence). This CDR3 has 14 amino acids. V trimming: 5 bases; J trimming: 3 bases; junction bases outside the gene matches: 3. CDR3 coding DNA: TGTGCCAGCAGTCGGGGACAGCACACCGGGGAGCTGTTTTTT. The encoded protein is CASSRGQHTGELFF.

This clonotype was seen at least ten times. The chain joins TRBV4-1 to TRBJ1-2; possible D gene TRBD1, 6 bases. Germline loops: CDR1 MGHRA, CDR2 YSYEKL. CDR3 length: 15 amino acids. V was pared by 1 base and J by 4 bases, with 13 bases between. The CDR3 loop is CASSQARGSSYGYTF. Written as DNA, the CDR3 is TGCGCCAGCAGCCAAGCAAGGGGGTCCAGCTATGGCTACACCTTC.

This clonotype was observed once. The genes are TRBV6-1 and TRBJ2-3; D is perhaps TRBD1 (6 bases). The CDR3 covers 16 residues. Germline loops: CDR1 MNHNS, CDR2 SASEGT. Trimming shortened V by 6 bases and J by 5 bases, and 21 bases separated the two germline ends. The CDR3 reads CASSERSGAIGDTQYF. The CDR3 DNA sequence: TGTGCCAGCAGCGAGAGGTCAGGGGCTATTGGAGATACGCAGTATTTT.

This clonotype was seen repeatedly, ten times or more. The V call is TRBV4-1, the J call TRBJ2-2; 8 bases line up with TRBD1. Germline V gene sequence: CDR1 MGHRA, CDR2 YSYEKL. The V segment lost 3 bases and the J segment 6 bases; nucleotides outside the gene matches: 12. CDR3 length: 17 residues. The CDR3 loop reads CASSQKPGQVNAGELFF. The CDR3 nucleotides read TGCGCCAGCAGCCAGAAACCGGGACAGGTCAACGCCGGGGAGCTGTTTTTT.